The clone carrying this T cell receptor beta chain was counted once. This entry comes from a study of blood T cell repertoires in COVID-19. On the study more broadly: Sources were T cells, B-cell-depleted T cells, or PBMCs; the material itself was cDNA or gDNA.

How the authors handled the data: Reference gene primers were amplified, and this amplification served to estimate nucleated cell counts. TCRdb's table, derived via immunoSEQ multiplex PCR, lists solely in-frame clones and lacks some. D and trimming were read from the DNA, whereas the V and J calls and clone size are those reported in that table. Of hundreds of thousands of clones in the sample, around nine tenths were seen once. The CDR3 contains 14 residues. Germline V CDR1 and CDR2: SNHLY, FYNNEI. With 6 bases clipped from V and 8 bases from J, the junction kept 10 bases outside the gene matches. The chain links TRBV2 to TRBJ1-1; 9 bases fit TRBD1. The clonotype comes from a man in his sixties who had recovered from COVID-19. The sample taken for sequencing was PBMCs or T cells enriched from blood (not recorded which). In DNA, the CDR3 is TGTGCCAGCAGCGGGACAGGGAGTTCTCGGGAAGCTTTCTTT. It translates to CASSGTGSSREAFF. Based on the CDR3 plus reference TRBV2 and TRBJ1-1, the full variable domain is EPEVTQTPSHQVTQMGQEVILRCVPISNHLYFYWYRQILGQKVEFLVSFYNNEISEKSEIFDDQFSVERPDGSNFTLKIRSTKLEDSAMYFCASSGTGSSREAFFGQGTRLTVV.